Below are 27 T cell receptor beta chains sequenced from a single sample in a study of shared clonotypes between healthy human individuals. CD45RO-negative cells were positively selected for CCR7, leaving out terminally differentiated effector memory CD45RA+ cells. TCRdb's table, derived via immunoSEQ multiplex PCR, lists solely in-frame clones and lacks some. There are about 2 million clones in the sample; about 95% occur only once, and under 1.5% lies in the top ten. Sequenced input: naive CD8+ T cells sorted from blood. These receptors came from a man younger than 30 in good health.

V and J are TRBV9 and TRBJ2-2; 7 bases map to TRBD1. This CDR3 spans 16 amino acids. Losses at the gene ends were 3 bases for V and 2 bases for J; bases not matched to a gene: 7. Germline-derived CDR1 and CDR2 are SGDLS and YYNGEE. The CDR3 DNA reads TGTGCCAGCAGCGGTGACAGGGATCGTAACACCGGGGAGCTGTTTTTT. Its protein product is CASSGDRDRNTGELFF. Variable domain in full (rest from reference TRBV9 and TRBJ2-2): DSGVTQTPKHLITATGQRVTLRCSPRSGDLSVYWYQQSLDQGLQFLIQYYNGEERAKGNILERFSAQQFPDLHSELNLSSLELGDSALYFCASSGDRDRNTGELFFGEGSRLTVL.

J is TRBJ2-7 and V is TRBV6-6, with unresolved D. The V end lost 7 bases, the J end lost 5 bases, and 12 bases lay between the germline ends. The germline V gene has CDR1 MNHNY and CDR2 SVGAGI (reference sequence). This CDR3 comprises 12 residues. The CDR3, as DNA: TGTGCCAGCACCTCCACGGTGAACGAGCAGTACTTC. Translated, it gives CASTSTVNEQYF.

The rearrangement links TRBV5-1 to TRBJ1-1; TRBD1 is a possible D gene (6 bases). The germline CDR1 and CDR2 sequences are SGHRS and YFSETQ. V dropped 4 bases and J dropped 3 bases, with 13 bases sitting between them. This CDR3 contains 14 residues. CDR3 in amino acids: CASSGRGGDTEAFF. DNA for the CDR3: TGCGCCAGCAGCGGCAGGGGCGGGGACACTGAAGCTTTCTTT.

This chain uses TRBV6-4 with TRBJ1-2; TRBD1 is a possible D gene (6 bases). Trimming took 6 bases from V and 1 from J, leaving 24 bases between them. The CDR3 totals 18 residues. The germline V gene has CDR1 MRHNA and CDR2 SNTAGT. Here the CDR3 reads CASSYPPLTGYDNYGYTF. CDR3 in DNA: TGTGCCAGCAGCTACCCCCCGTTAACAGGGTACGATAACTATGGCTACACCTTC.

With regard to this clone: Within the sample, other DNA sequences also encode this same CDR3. The V gene is TRBV28, the J gene TRBJ1-2; D remains ambiguous. Germline V gene data show CDR1 as MDHEN and CDR2 as SYDVKM. Trimming stripped 2 bases from V and 3 bases from J, with 7 bases between. The CDR3 has 13 amino acids. CDR3 DNA: TGTGCCAGCAGTTTACGAGATCACTATGGCTACACCTTC. It codes for CASSLRDHYGYTF.

V usage is TRBV7-3 and J usage is TRBJ2-1; TRBD1 matches at 8 bases. V was clipped by 5 bases and J by 4 bases; unmatched bases: 7. This CDR3 region has 15 residues. The germline V gene has CDR1 SGHTA and CDR2 FQGTGA. The CDR3 protein is CASSPVDRAYNEQFF. The CDR3 DNA is TGTGCCAGCAGCCCAGTGGACAGGGCGTACAATGAGCAGTTCTTC. The complete variable domain, with remaining parts taken from reference TRBV7-3 and TRBJ2-1, reads GAGVSQTPSNKVTEKGKYVELRCDPISGHTALYWYRQSLGQGPEFLIYFQGTGAADDSGLPNDRFFAVRPEGSVSTLKIQRTERGDSAVYLCASSPVDRAYNEQFFGPGTRLTVL.

CDR3 sequence (DNA): TGTGCCAGCAGCTTGGGCCTAGCGGGAGTTTGGGGTGAGCAGTTCTTC. This gives the protein CASSLGLAGVWGEQFF. V gene TRBV5-6 combines with J gene TRBJ2-1; TRBD2 matches 10 bases. This CDR3 is 16 amino acids long. The ends lost 0 bases at V and 9 bases at J; junction bases unmatched: 9. Germline assignment: CDR1 SGHDT and CDR2 YYEEEE.

The J gene is TRBJ2-7, the V gene TRBV27, with TRBD2 identical over 13 bases. This CDR3 comprises 15 residues. Germline V gene sequence: CDR1 MNHEY, CDR2 SMNVEV (reference sequence). V lost 4 bases and J lost 6; bases outside the gene matches: 6. CDR3 DNA: TGTGCCAGCAGTTACCGGACTAGCGGGAGCGGCGAGCAGTACTTC. As protein: CASSYRTSGSGEQYF.

The chain uses TRBV18 and TRBJ2-7; 11 bases match TRBD1. V dropped 8 bases and J dropped 7; count of bases not matched to a gene: 10. The CDR3 extends over 14 amino acids. Germline values: CDR1 KGHSH, CDR2 LQKENI. DNA of the CDR3: TGTGCCAGCGCCGCTTTGGACAGGGGGCATGAGCAGTACTTC. Its translation is CASAALDRGHEQYF.

The V gene is TRBV5-1, the J gene TRBJ1-6; D uncertain. The CDR3 has 15 amino acids. With 2 bases removed from V and 5 bases from J, the gap between germline ends came to 11 bases. The germline CDR1 and CDR2 sequences are SGHRS and YFSETQ. CDR3 DNA: TGCGCCAGCAGCTTTTGGAACTTCGATAATTCACCCCTCCACTTT. Protein: CASSFWNFDNSPLHF.

The J gene is TRBJ1-5, the V gene TRBV5-1; TRBD1 matches at 7 bases. The V segment lost 4 bases and the J segment 3 bases; nucleotides outside the gene matches: 10. The CDR3 runs 16 residues. Germline CDR1 reads SGHRS; CDR2 reads YFSETQ. CDR3 amino acids: CASSPDNRGNNQPQHF. The CDR3 DNA follows: TGCGCCAGCAGCCCGGATAACAGGGGAAACAATCAGCCCCAGCATTTT.

The chain uses TRBV14 and TRBJ1-1; D unresolved. Trimming removed 3 bases from V and 3 bases from J, with 26 bases in between. The germline gives CDR1 SGHDN, CDR2 FVKESK. The CDR3 sequence is 19 residues long. CDR3 coding DNA: TGTGCCAGCAGCCAGCAGGTTGCAGTCGCGAGTGTTGAGTACACTGAAGCTTTCTTT. Amino acid sequence: CASSQQVAVASVEYTEAFF.

V gene TRBV28 combines with J gene TRBJ2-7; 10 bases are shared with TRBD1. Germline-derived CDR1 and CDR2 are MDHEN and SYDVKM. The trim removed 6 bases at V and 3 bases at J, leaving 8 bases unmatched. The CDR3 is 15 amino acids. The CDR3 DNA reads as TGTGCCAGCAGAGAATCCGGGACAGGGGACTACGAGCAGTACTTC. Its translation: CASRESGTGDYEQYF.

The chain employs TRBV12-1 and TRBJ2-4; the table assigns TRBD2, which was not confirmed against the DNA. TRBV12-1 corresponds to a pseudogene. This CDR3 is built from 14 residues. The CDR3 DNA sequence: TGTGCCAGCAGATACGCGGTAGGCGAAAACATTCAGTACTTC. Translated: CASRYAVGENIQYF.

The V gene is TRBV7-9, the J gene TRBJ2-3; possibly TRBD2 for D (5 bases). The germline V and J ends were trimmed by 5 bases and 6 bases, with 21 bases remaining between them. The CDR3 loop spans 16 amino acids. Per the germline V gene, CDR1 is SEHNR and CDR2 is FQNEAQ (reference sequence). CDR3 in amino acids: CASSITTTDKPDTQYF. The DNA of the CDR3 is TGTGCCAGCAGCATTACGACTACAGATAAGCCGGATACGCAGTATTTT.

The CDR3, as DNA: TGTGCCAGCAGCCCTACTGGGACTAGCGGGAGCCTGGAGCAGTACTTC. Protein sequence: CASSPTGTSGSLEQYF. V and J are TRBV5-5 and TRBJ2-7, with 14 bases that match TRBD2. V lost 4 bases and J lost 7; bases outside the gene matches: 10. This CDR3 is built from 16 residues. In germline, CDR1 is SGHKS, CDR2 YYEKEE (reference sequence).

This chain uses TRBV9 with TRBJ2-7; D possibly corresponds to TRBD1 (6 bases). Trimming removed 4 bases from V and 6 bases from J, with 11 bases in between. Germline CDR1 and CDR2: SGDLS and YYNGEE. CDR3 size: 12 residues. The DNA of the CDR3 is TGTGCCAGCAGCTATACAGGGTTCGAGCAGTACTTC. As protein: CASSYTGFEQYF.

The J gene is TRBJ1-6, the V gene TRBV6-1; unclear D gene. Germline V gives CDR1 MNHNS, CDR2 SASEGT. V lost 2 bases and J lost 9, with 11 bases in between. The CDR3 totals 14 residues. CDR3 nucleotides: TGTGCCAGCAGTGAAAGGGCAGCATCTTCACCCCTCCACTTT. Its protein is CASSERAASSPLHF.

The CDR3 DNA sequence: TGTGCCAGCAGCGTAGCAGAGTTTTTCACCTACGAGCAGTACTTC. It yields the protein CASSVAEFFTYEQYF. The V call is TRBV9, the J call TRBJ2-7; D gene unclear. Germline V gene data show CDR1 as SGDLS and CDR2 as YYNGEE. Trimming took off 0 bases at V and 2 bases at J, with 12 bases between the two ends. The CDR3 has 15 amino acids.

The rearrangement links TRBV4-3 to TRBJ2-3; TRBD2 matches 10 bases. V gave up 1 base and J gave up 3 bases; unmatched junction bases: 13. The CDR3 is 19 amino acids. Per the germline V gene, CDR1 is LGHNA and CDR2 is YSLEER. The CDR3 nucleotides read TGCGCCAGCAGCCAAGCTGGGACTAGCGAGCCGAGAAGGACAGATACGCAGTATTTT. Its protein is CASSQAGTSEPRRTDTQYF.

This chain links TRBV7-9 with TRBJ2-7, with 7 positions matching TRBD2. The trim removed 5 bases at V and 0 bases at J, leaving 10 bases unmatched. Germline V CDR1 and CDR2: SEHNR, FQNEAQ (reference sequence). CDR3 length equals 16 residues. Here the CDR3 DNA reads TGTGCCAGCAGCCCTGGGGGGGGGAGCCTCTCCTACGAGCAGTACTTC. Protein sequence: CASSPGGGSLSYEQYF.

The chain links TRBV7-6 to TRBJ1-3, with TRBD1 as a possible D gene (5 bases). Germline CDR1 is SGHVS and CDR2 is FNYEAQ. This CDR3 has 17 amino acids. Trimming removed 1 base from V and 0 bases from J, with 13 bases in between. CDR3 sequence (DNA): TGTGCCAGCAGCTTAGGGGGCTCGGCGAGCTCTGGAAACACCATATATTTT. Protein: CASSLGGSASSGNTIYF.

The V gene is TRBV4-1, the J gene TRBJ2-1; D is undetermined. This CDR3 is built from 19 residues. Germline V lookup: CDR1 MGHRA, CDR2 YSYEKL. The V end was cut by 1 base, the J end by 5 bases, with 24 bases between. The CDR3 nucleotides read TGCGCCAGCAGCCAAGTTATGGGAAGCGTTCTCCAATCAAACAATGAGCAGTTCTTC. It yields the protein CASSQVMGSVLQSNNEQFF.

V gene TRBV5-1 combines with J gene TRBJ2-7, with 10 bases that match TRBD2. J gave up 6 bases and V 4 bases, and 4 bases lay outside the gene matches. Germline V gene data show CDR1 as SGHRS and CDR2 as YFSETQ. The CDR3 length is 13 residues. The CDR3 here is CASSAGLASEQYF. The CDR3 nucleotides read TGCGCCAGCAGCGCGGGACTAGCGTCCGAGCAGTACTTC.

On this clone: Other nucleotide sequences from this sample produce the same CDR3. The V and J genes are TRBV15 and TRBJ1-2; the match to TRBD1 covers 7 bases. This CDR3 spans 14 amino acids. V shed 0 bases and J 2 bases; nucleotides not matched to a gene: 0. Germline V gives CDR1 LNHNV, CDR2 YYDKDF (reference sequence). In nucleotides, the CDR3 is TGTGCCACCAGCAGAGACAGGGGGAACTATGGCTACACCTTC. Protein: CATSRDRGNYGYTF.

The chain couples TRBV6-5 to TRBJ2-2; D gene ambiguous. Germline CDR1 MNHEY, CDR2 SVGAGI. This CDR3 has 13 residues. The germline V and J ends were trimmed by 6 bases and 6 bases, with 11 bases remaining between them. CDR3 DNA: TGTGCCAGCAGCCTCACCGGGCCCGGGGAGCTGTTTTTT. As protein: CASSLTGPGELFF.

The chain joins TRBV4-1 to TRBJ2-2; D is perhaps TRBD2 (5 bases). The V and J ends lost 1 base and 4 bases respectively, with 13 bases between them. The CDR3 sequence is 16 residues long. The germline V gene has CDR1 MGHRA and CDR2 YSYEKL. CDR3 region: CASSQVRGSSTGELFF. The CDR3 DNA is TGCGCCAGCAGCCAAGTGCGAGGGAGTTCCACCGGGGAGCTGTTTTTT.